What follows are 13 T cell receptor beta chains derived from one specimen sequenced in a study of CD8+ T cells in alopecia areata. RNA was extracted and reverse transcribed into cDNA as the sequencing template. Generated by immunoSEQ multiplex PCR, the TCRdb table keeps only in-frame clones and is missing some. The repertoire holds about 76,000 clones, with around two thirds as singletons. Treatment given: oral pan-JAK inhibitor, 5-10 mg twice daily. The material was CD8+ T cells sorted from blood, obtained at week 24, from a patient treated with tofacitinib. These TCRs come from a human donor with alopecia areata.

Only a few counts were recorded for this clone. The chain combines TRBV7-9 with TRBJ2-1; 8 bases map to TRBD2. In germline, CDR1 is SEHNR, CDR2 FQNEAQ (reference sequence). The CDR3 contains 15 residues. V lost 1 base to trimming and J lost 5 bases; unmatched junction nucleotides: 4. CDR3 sequence (DNA): TGTGCCAGCAGCTTAGGACTAGCGTTACACAATGAGCAGTTCTTC. It codes for CASSLGLALHNEQFF. Complete variable domain (other parts from reference TRBV7-9 and TRBJ2-1): DTGVSQNPRHKITKRGQNVTFRCDPISEHNRLYWYRQTLGQGPEFLTYFQNEAQLEKSRLLSDRFSAERPKGSFSTLEIQRTEQGDSAMYLCASSLGLALHNEQFFGPGTRLTVL.

The table lists this clone with a few counts. In DNA form, the CDR3 reads TGTGCCAGCAGCTTGTATCCTGCGGCAGGCGGGGAGACCCAGTACTTC. It encodes CASSLYPAAGGETQYF. The chain couples TRBV7-8 to TRBJ2-5; D possibly corresponds to TRBD2 (5 bases). CDR1 SGHVS and CDR2 FQNEAQ come from the germline V gene. The CDR3 loop spans 16 amino acids. V was clipped by 3 bases and J by 5 bases, with 19 bases between them.

This chain uses TRBV5-1 with TRBJ2-7; 13 nucleotides align to TRBD2. Looked up from germline, CDR1 is SGHRS and CDR2 is YFSETQ. Trimming cost V 4 bases and J 4 bases; bases outside gene matches: 5. There are 15 residues in the CDR3. The chain's CDR3 is CASSTGLAGVYEQYF. The DNA of the CDR3 is TGCGCCAGCAGCACTGGACTAGCGGGGGTGTACGAGCAGTACTTC.

This clone was seen only a few times. V usage is TRBV28 and J usage is TRBJ2-6, with D maybe TRBD1 (5 bases). The CDR3 is made up of 16 amino acids. V was clipped by 6 bases and J by 0 bases, with 12 bases between them. Germline values: CDR1 MDHEN, CDR2 SYDVKM. The CDR3 region is CASSLNQGSGANVLTF. The CDR3 DNA follows: TGTGCCAGCAGCCTGAACCAGGGCTCTGGGGCCAACGTCCTGACTTTC.

In this sample, this clone turned up once. This chain connects TRBV29-1 to TRBJ2-5; 9 bases agree with TRBD2. Trimming cost V 8 bases and J 4 bases; bases outside gene matches: 14. The CDR3 runs to 15 residues. From germline, CDR1 is SQVTM and CDR2 ANQGSEA. The chain's CDR3 is CSSRAGTSFSETQYF. The CDR3 DNA sequence: TGCAGCTCCCGTGCCGGGACTAGCTTCTCAGAGACCCAGTACTTC.

The chain employs TRBV15 and TRBJ2-7; the D gene is possibly TRBD2 (7 bases). CDR1 LNHNV and CDR2 YYDKDF come from the germline V gene (reference sequence). This CDR3 contains 17 residues. V lost 0 bases, J lost 1 base, and 16 bases lay in between. The CDR3 region is CATSRDRGGRSSYEQYF. The CDR3 coding sequence is TGTGCCACCAGCAGAGATCGCGGGGGCCGTAGTTCCTACGAGCAGTACTTC.

This clone came up a few times. The rearrangement links TRBV7-9 to TRBJ2-3; D uncertain. V shed 5 bases and J shed 3 bases, with 0 bases lying between them. CDR3 size: 10 residues. CDR1 is SEHNR, CDR2 FQNEAQ, per germline (reference sequence). The CDR3 spells CASSTDTQYF. The CDR3 DNA follows: TGTGCCAGCAGCACAGATACGCAGTATTTT.

This clone has just a few counts. CDR3 coding DNA: TGCAGCGTTGAAAGGTTGGCCATGAGTTCAGATACGCAGTATTTT. It codes for CSVERLAMSSDTQYF. The gene calls are TRBV29-1 and TRBJ2-3; D ambiguous. This CDR3 spans 15 amino acids. The germline V and J ends were trimmed by 2 bases and 4 bases, with 16 bases remaining between them. Germline-derived CDR1 and CDR2 are SQVTM and ANQGSEA.

The chain employs TRBV25-1 and TRBJ2-1, with D maybe TRBD1 (5 bases). Per the germline V gene, CDR1 is MGHDK and CDR2 is SYGVNS. This CDR3 contains 12 residues. Trimming removed 4 bases from V and 6 bases from J, with 7 bases in between. The CDR3 reads CASSAQGNEQFF. CDR3 in DNA: TGTGCCAGCAGTGCCCAGGGCAATGAGCAGTTCTTC.

The V gene is TRBV4-3, the J gene TRBJ2-7, with 8 bases fitting TRBD1. The CDR3 spans 16 residues. V shed 1 base, J shed 1 base, and the junction held 6 bases outside the gene matches. In germline, CDR1 is LGHNA, CDR2 YSLEER. CDR3 protein: CASSQGMTGESYEQYF. The CDR3 DNA sequence: TGCGCCAGCAGCCAAGGCATGACAGGGGAGTCCTACGAGCAGTACTTC.

V gene TRBV9 combines with J gene TRBJ1-2, with 7 bases that match TRBD1. CDR3 length: 16 residues. The V gene end was trimmed by 3 bases and the J gene end by 1 base; junction bases not matched to a gene: 9. Per the germline V gene, CDR1 is SGDLS and CDR2 is YYNGEE. The CDR3 DNA follows: TGTGCCAGCAGCGCCGATGGGACAGCAATTAACTATGGCTACACCTTC. Translated: CASSADGTAINYGYTF.

In DNA, the CDR3 is TGTGCCAGCAGTCCCTCGAAGGAGCCACCCTACGAGCAGTACTTC. It encodes CASSPSKEPPYEQYF. This chain links TRBV6-6 with TRBJ2-7; D call uncertain. The V end was cut by 5 bases, the J end by 2 bases, with 16 bases between. Germline assignment: CDR1 MNHNY and CDR2 SVGAGI (reference sequence). The CDR3 is 15 residues long.

The V call is TRBV6-5, the J call TRBJ2-5; D unresolved. The CDR3 spans 11 residues. V dropped 6 bases and J dropped 5 bases, with 7 bases sitting between them. Germline lookup yields CDR1 MNHEY and CDR2 SVGAGI. CDR3 sequence (DNA): TGTGCCAGCAGCCAGGCGGAGACCCAGTACTTC. This gives the protein CASSQAETQYF.